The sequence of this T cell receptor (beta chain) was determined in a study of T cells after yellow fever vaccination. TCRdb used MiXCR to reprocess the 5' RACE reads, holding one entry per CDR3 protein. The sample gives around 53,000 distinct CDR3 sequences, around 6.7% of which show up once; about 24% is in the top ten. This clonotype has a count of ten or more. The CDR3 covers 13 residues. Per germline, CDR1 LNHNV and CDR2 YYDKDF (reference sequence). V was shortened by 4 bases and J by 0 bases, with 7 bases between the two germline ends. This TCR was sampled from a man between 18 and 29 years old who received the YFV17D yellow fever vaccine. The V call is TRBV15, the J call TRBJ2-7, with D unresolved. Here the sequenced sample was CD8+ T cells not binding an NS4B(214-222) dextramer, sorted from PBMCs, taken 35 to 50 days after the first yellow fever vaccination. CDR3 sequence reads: CATSISSSYEQYV. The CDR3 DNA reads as TGTGCCACCAGCATCTCTAGCTCCTACGAGCAGTACGTC.